This TCR beta chain stems from a study of cytomegalovirus exposure and HLA in healthy donors. Background on the study: Of all 400 or so donors who were genotyped, roughly 85% belonged to the Caucasian-associated ancestry cluster.

A note on this clone: Its antigen is undetermined.

Primers: 60 Vbeta forward and 13 Jbeta reverse. This table comes from immunoSEQ multiplex PCR, and its TCRdb copy is limited to in-frame clones, with some not included. The sample yields 60,000 to 95,000 clones, 84% seen once. The CDR3 covers 14 residues. Germline CDR1 reads MDHEN; CDR2 reads SYDVKM. J lost 5 bases, V lost 6 bases, and 6 bases had no gene match. Donors were nominally healthy when sampled, though unrecorded immune exposures were likely. The study's findings and limits: Certain indistinguishable V segments, among them TRBV6-2 and TRBV6-3, were excluded.

This chain uses TRBV28 with TRBJ2-1, with 8 bases that match TRBD1. What was sequenced was PBMCs. The origin of this receptor is a man in his 70s in good health and CMV-seropositive. The CDR3 coding sequence is TGTGCCAGCAGACCGGGACAGGTTAACAATGAGCAGTTCTTC. This sequence encodes CASRPGQVNNEQFF.